Below, 14 T cell receptor beta chains from the same sample are listed, as sequenced in a study of cytomegalovirus exposure and HLA in healthy donors. The PCR ran on 60 Vbeta and 13 Jbeta primers. Profiled with immunoSEQ multiplex PCR; TCRdb holds only in-frame clones, not every one. Counted here are over 200,000 clones, 77% occurring once; the ten biggest clones make up roughly 2.5%. The specimen was PBMCs. These receptors all stem from an older woman in good health and CMV-seropositive.

The V gene is TRBV9, the J gene TRBJ1-1, with TRBD1 as a possible D gene (6 bases). V was shortened by 2 bases and J by 1 base, with 9 bases between the two germline ends. From germline, CDR1 is SGDLS and CDR2 YYNGEE. CDR3 length: 14 residues. CDR3 sequence: CASSVAQGNTEAFF. The CDR3 DNA reads TGTGCCAGCAGCGTGGCACAGGGGAACACTGAAGCTTTCTTT.

This clone was counted between two and nine times. The chain has TRBV30 and TRBJ2-1, with D perhaps TRBD2 (5 bases). Germline V gene sequence: CDR1 GTSNPN, CDR2 SVGIG (reference sequence). CDR3 length: 13 residues. Trimming cost V 2 bases and J 6 bases, with 11 bases left between them. The CDR3 DNA reads as TGTGCCTGGAGTCTGGGAGCACCCAATGAGCAGTTCTTC. Translated: CAWSLGAPNEQFF.

This clone was detected only a few times. The chain carries TRBV6-5 and TRBJ1-6; the D gene is possibly TRBD1 (5 bases). The germline gives CDR1 MNHEY, CDR2 SVGAGI. The CDR3 runs 16 residues. Trimming stripped 4 bases from V and 7 bases from J, with 17 bases between. The CDR3 reads CASSLQGGGRNSPLHF. CDR3 bases: TGTGCCAGCAGTTTGCAGGGAGGAGGACGGAATTCACCCCTCCACTTT.

The CDR3 sequence: CASSLQRYGYTF. DNA for the CDR3: TGTGCCAGCAGTTTACAGCGCTATGGCTACACCTTC. The V call is TRBV28, the J call TRBJ1-2, with D unclear. Germline V CDR1 and CDR2: MDHEN, SYDVKM. The CDR3 consists of 12 residues. Trimming left V 2 bases short and J 4 bases short, with 5 bases between.

The chain joins TRBV28 to TRBJ2-2; TRBD1 is a possible D gene (6 bases). The CDR3 consists of 14 residues. Trimming shortened V by 10 bases and J by 1 base, and 13 bases separated the two germline ends. Germline V lookup: CDR1 MDHEN, CDR2 SYDVKM. The CDR3 DNA reads as TGTGCCAACTCGGACAGAGAGAACACCGGGGAGCTGTTTTTT. The encoded protein is CANSDRENTGELFF.

The chain couples TRBV29-1 to TRBJ1-1; D perhaps matches TRBD1 (5 bases). Germline V CDR1 and CDR2: SQVTM, ANQGSEA. V was trimmed by 6 bases and J by 4 bases, leaving 21 bases between them. This CDR3 is 15 amino acids long. In DNA form, the CDR3 reads TGCAGCGTGAACCCTTCAGGGTCTTCAAGCACTGAAGCTTTCTTT. It codes for CSVNPSGSSSTEAFF.

The CDR3 DNA is TGTGCCAGCTTGGGGGGGGATTCACCCCTCCACTTT. It yields the protein CASLGGDSPLHF. The chain carries TRBV28 and TRBJ1-6, with a weak D call TRBD1 (5 bases). Germline V gene sequence: CDR1 MDHEN, CDR2 SYDVKM. The CDR3 has 12 amino acids. V lost 8 bases to trimming and J lost 8 bases, with 10 bases between them.

The chain recombines TRBV12-2 with TRBJ2-5; the table's D call, TRBD2, was not checked against the DNA. TRBV12-2 has pseudogene status. The CDR3 covers 16 residues. The CDR3 spells CASRYVHIAGGPPQYF. The DNA of the CDR3 is TGTGCAAGTCGCTACGTGCACATAGCGGGAGGGCCCCCCCAGTACTTC.

The V gene is TRBV6-4, the J gene TRBJ1-2; TRBD1 matches 9 bases. Germline CDR1 reads MRHNA; CDR2 reads SNTAGT. V was clipped by 2 bases and J by 6 bases; unmatched bases: 10. The CDR3 runs 16 residues. CDR3 in DNA: TGTGCCAGCAGTGACCGTTATGGACAGGGGTTACATGGCTACACCTTC. This codes for CASSDRYGQGLHGYTF.

Details on this clone: This sample includes further DNA sequences coding for the same CDR3. The chain links TRBV5-1 to TRBJ2-5; TRBD2 aligns across 7 bases. Trimming at V came to 0 bases and at J to 5 bases, leaving 4 bases not matched to a gene. The CDR3 has 14 amino acids. CDR1 and CDR2 from the germline V gene are SGHRS and YFSETQ. CDR3 residues: CASSLGLAGETQYF. CDR3 nucleotides: TGCGCCAGCAGCTTGGGACTAGCTGGGGAGACCCAGTACTTC.

This clone was seen a handful of times. CDR3 amino acids: CASSLDGGRAGEQYF. The CDR3 DNA sequence: TGTGCCAGCAGCTTAGATGGCGGGAGGGCAGGGGAGCAGTACTTC. V and J are TRBV7-6 and TRBJ2-7; 9 bases agree with TRBD2. CDR1 is SGHVS and CDR2 is FNYEAQ in the germline V gene. The CDR3 is 15 residues long. With 1 base clipped from V and 7 bases from J, the junction kept 8 bases outside the gene matches.

The chain combines TRBV28 with TRBJ2-5, with D possibly matching TRBD2 (6 bases). The last part of the DNA fits TRBJ2-7 better; the J call may be wrong. CDR3 length equals 11 residues. Germline loops: CDR1 MDHEN, CDR2 SYDVKM. Written as DNA, the CDR3 is TGTGCCAGCGGCCGCGGGAACGAGCAGTACTTC. Its translation: CASGRGNEQYF.

The chain employs TRBV4-2 and TRBJ2-5, with D hard to call. The CDR3 runs to 17 residues. Between the trimmed V and J ends, which lost 4 bases and 1 base, there was a span of 19 bases. Looked up from germline, CDR1 is LGHNA and CDR2 is YNFKEQ. The CDR3 loop is CASSPKILPEGQETQYF. The CDR3 DNA sequence: TGTGCCAGCAGCCCTAAAATACTACCCGAAGGCCAAGAGACCCAGTACTTC.

CDR3 protein: CASSVGTGGTEAFF. In nucleotides, the CDR3 is TGTGCCAGCAGTGTCGGGACAGGGGGCACTGAAGCTTTCTTT. The gene calls are TRBV2 and TRBJ1-1, with 11 bases lining up with TRBD1. This CDR3 is 14 amino acids long. V gave up 4 bases and J gave up 4 bases; unmatched junction bases: 2. Germline V gene lookup returns CDR1 SNHLY and CDR2 FYNNEI.